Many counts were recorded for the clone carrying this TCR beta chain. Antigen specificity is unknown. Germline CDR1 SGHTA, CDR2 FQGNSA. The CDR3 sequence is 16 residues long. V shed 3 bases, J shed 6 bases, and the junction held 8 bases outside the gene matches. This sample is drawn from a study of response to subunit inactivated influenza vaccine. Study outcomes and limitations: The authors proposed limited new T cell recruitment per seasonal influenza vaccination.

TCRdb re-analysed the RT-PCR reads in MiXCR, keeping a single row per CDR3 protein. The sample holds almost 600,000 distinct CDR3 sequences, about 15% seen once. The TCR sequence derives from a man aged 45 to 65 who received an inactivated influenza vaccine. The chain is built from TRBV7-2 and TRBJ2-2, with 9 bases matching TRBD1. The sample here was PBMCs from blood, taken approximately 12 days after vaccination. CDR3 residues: CASSLNYRTGAGELFF. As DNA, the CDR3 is TGTGCCAGCAGCTTGAACTACCGGACAGGGGCCGGGGAGCTGTTTTTT.